Listed here are 10 T cell receptor beta chains from one sample, sequenced in a study of cytomegalovirus exposure and HLA in healthy donors. This PCR relied on a set of 60 Vbeta primers and 13 Jbeta primers. The method was immunoSEQ multiplex PCR; TCRdb's version includes in-frame clones alone and lacks a portion of them. The table has 200,000 to 250,000 clones, under 80% seen once; the top ten hold 0.22%. Material for sequencing was PBMCs. The receptors come from a girl aged 2-10 years in good health and CMV-seronegative.

This sequence joins TRBV15 and TRBJ2-4; D call uncertain. Germline lookup yields CDR1 LNHNV and CDR2 YYDKDF (reference sequence). This CDR3 is 16 amino acids long. Trimming took off 1 base at V and 0 bases at J, with 10 bases between the two ends. The CDR3 sequence: CATSRGIELAKNIQYF. CDR3 DNA sequence: TGTGCCACCAGCAGAGGTATAGAACTAGCCAAAAACATTCAGTACTTC.

The chain recombines TRBV6-6 with TRBJ1-5; 7 bases map to TRBD1. J was trimmed by 4 bases and V by 11 bases; bases with no gene match: 5. Germline values: CDR1 MNHNY, CDR2 SVGAGI (reference sequence). This CDR3 region has 12 residues. The CDR3 sequence: CASNRGNQPQHF. In nucleotides, the CDR3 is TGTGCCTCTAACAGGGGAAATCAGCCCCAGCATTTT.

This chain connects TRBV12-2 to TRBJ1-2. TRBV12-2 is a pseudogene. The length of the CDR3 is 20 residues. The CDR3 nucleotides are TGTGCAAGTCGCTTAGATTTGTGGGGAGTGTGGACCGCCACTAACTATGGCTACACCTTC. It yields the protein CASRLDLWGVWTATNYGYTF.

V usage is TRBV2 and J usage is TRBJ1-1, with D perhaps matching TRBD1 (6 bases). Germline V gives CDR1 SNHLY, CDR2 FYNNEI. The CDR3 has 13 residues. Trimming took off 3 bases at V and 8 bases at J, with 13 bases between the two ends. The CDR3 here is CASSDLGTIEAFF. The CDR3 DNA sequence: TGTGCCAGCAGTGACCTCGGGACAATCGAAGCTTTCTTT.

J is TRBJ1-2 and V is TRBV30, with D possibly being TRBD1 (5 bases). Per germline, CDR1 GTSNPN and CDR2 SVGIG (reference sequence). The CDR3 covers 13 residues. V was trimmed by 5 bases and J by 8 bases, leaving 18 bases between them. The CDR3 region is CAWLKPAGIGYTF. The CDR3 DNA follows: TGTGCCTGGTTGAAACCTGCAGGGATCGGCTACACCTTC. Using reference TRBV30 and TRBJ1-2 for the parts outside the CDR3, the full variable domain is SQTIHQWPATLVQPVGSPLSLECTVEGTSNPNLYWYRQAAGRGLQLLFYSVGIGQISSEVPQNLSASRPQDRQFILSSKKLLLSDSGFYLCAWLKPAGIGYTFGSGTRLTVV.

This chain uses TRBV5-4 with TRBJ2-1, with 8 positions matching TRBD2. V shed 4 bases and J 7 bases; nucleotides not matched to a gene: 16. Germline loops: CDR1 SGHNT, CDR2 YYREEE (reference sequence). The CDR3 is made up of 17 amino acids. The CDR3 is CASSPKTSSGSMNEQFF. The CDR3 DNA follows: TGTGCCAGCAGCCCAAAAACTTCGAGCGGGAGTATGAATGAGCAGTTCTTC.

This clone showed up just a few times. V gene TRBV27 combines with J gene TRBJ2-1; 8 bases agree with TRBD2. Looked up from germline, CDR1 is MNHEY and CDR2 is SMNVEV (reference sequence). The CDR3 totals 13 residues. After removal of 4 bases from V and 9 bases from J, the junction contained 5 bases not matched to a gene. CDR3 region: CASSWSGSGEQFF. Here the CDR3 DNA reads TGTGCCAGCAGTTGGAGCGGGAGCGGTGAGCAGTTCTTC.

The chain is built from TRBV27 and TRBJ2-1, with no clear D. Trimming pared 0 bases from V and 4 bases from J, leaving 10 bases between. Germline CDR1 is MNHEY and CDR2 is SMNVEV (reference sequence). The CDR3 is 15 residues long. The CDR3 region is CASSLSGHPYNEQFF. The CDR3 DNA reads TGTGCCAGCAGTTTATCGGGCCACCCATACAATGAGCAGTTCTTC.

V usage is TRBV7-9 and J usage is TRBJ1-3; weak D call: TRBD1 (5 bases). V lost 4 bases and J lost 2, with 15 bases in between. This CDR3 is 16 amino acids long. Germline V gene data show CDR1 as SEHNR and CDR2 as FQNEAQ (reference sequence). Here the CDR3 reads CASSSSRDLPGNTIYF. The CDR3 DNA reads TGTGCCAGCAGCTCTTCCAGGGACTTACCTGGAAACACCATATATTTT.

V usage is TRBV15 and J usage is TRBJ1-6; D ambiguous. CDR1 LNHNV and CDR2 YYDKDF come from the germline V gene (reference sequence). The CDR3 loop spans 14 amino acids. V was cut by 3 bases and J by 9 bases, with 12 bases left in between. The DNA for the CDR3 is TGTGCCACCAGCAGGGTTTCCCAGTTTTCACCCCTCCACTTT. Translating it yields CATSRVSQFSPLHF.